A single sample is the source of the 31 T cell receptor beta chains below, sequenced in a study of T-cell reconstitution after alpha-beta-depleted transplantation in children. TCRbeta library preparation incorporated unique molecular identifiers. TCRdb called the PCR reads again in MiXCR, with one record for every CDR3 protein. The sample yields about 300,000 distinct CDR3 sequences, around 10% seen once. The starting material was PBMCs, obtained before TCRalphabeta/CD19-depleted stem cell transplant. All receptors derive from a boy younger than two with acute myeloid leukemia, due to receive a stem cell transplant.

Of note for this clonotype: A much larger clone lies a single base off, so this may be a read error. The CDR3 nucleotides read TGTGCCAGCAGCCAACAAGCCCCGGCAGTGACAGGCTACAACGAGCAGTACTTC. It encodes CASSQQAPAVTGYNEQYF. This rearrangement joins TRBV14 to TRBJ2-7; D is perhaps TRBD1 (6 bases). The CDR3 is 18 amino acids. Trimming took 2 bases from V and 5 from J, leaving 25 bases between them. The germline gives CDR1 SGHDN, CDR2 FVKESK. The whole variable domain, remainder taken from reference TRBV14 and TRBJ2-7, is EAGVTQFPSHSVIEKGQTVTLRCDPISGHDNLYWYRRVMGKEIKFLLHFVKESKQDESGMPNNRFLAERTGGTYSTLKVQPAELEDSGVYFCASSQQAPAVTGYNEQYFGPGTRLTVT.

This clonotype was recorded at least ten times. The genes are TRBV11-2 and TRBJ2-3; D is tentatively TRBD1 or TRBD2 (5 bases each). Trimming took 3 bases from V and 0 from J, leaving 13 bases between them. Germline V CDR1 and CDR2: SGHAT, FQNNGV. CDR3 length: 16 amino acids. The DNA of the CDR3 is TGTGCCAGCAGCTTCAATATGGGACGTAGCACAGATACGCAGTATTTT. Encoded protein: CASSFNMGRSTDTQYF.

About this clonotype itself: Germline and junction disagree at one end, which may indicate a read error. This chain links TRBV20-1 with TRBJ1-1; D gene ambiguous. The CDR3 extends over 10 amino acids. Germline V gives CDR1 DFQATT, CDR2 SNEGSKA (reference sequence). The CDR3 protein is CSAPFTDAFF. The CDR3 nucleotides read TGCAGTGCCCCCTTTACTGACGCTTTCTTT.

This clonotype was found many times. This chain joins TRBV12-3 or TRBV12-4 and TRBJ1-2; 8 bases agree with TRBD1. CDR3 length: 13 residues. V shed 5 bases and J 8 bases; nucleotides not matched to a gene: 7. CDR3 protein: CASSTDRVGGYTF. CDR3 DNA sequence: TGTGCCAGCAGTACGGACAGGGTGGGGGGCTACACCTTC.

There are many counts of this clonotype. V and J are TRBV7-9 and TRBJ1-2; D not certain. The V gene's germline CDR1 is SEHNR and CDR2 FQNEAQ (reference sequence). This CDR3 has 14 amino acids. With 5 bases removed from V and 4 bases from J, the gap between germline ends came to 14 bases. The CDR3 spells CASSVAGFPYGYTF. DNA for the CDR3: TGTGCCAGCAGCGTGGCGGGCTTCCCCTATGGCTACACCTTC.

This clonotype was picked up many times. This CDR3 is CASSWEGGHSYEQYF. In DNA form, the CDR3 reads TGCGCCAGCAGCTGGGAGGGCGGACACTCCTACGAGCAGTACTTC. The chain recombines TRBV5-1 with TRBJ2-7, with 7 bases identical to TRBD2. V gave up 3 bases and J gave up 0 bases; unmatched junction bases: 6. CDR1 SGHRS and CDR2 YFSETQ come from the germline V gene. The CDR3 consists of 15 residues.

The V call is TRBV28, the J call TRBJ2-7, with D possibly being TRBD1 (8 bases). The length of the CDR3 is 15 residues. Between the trimmed V and J ends, which lost 5 bases and 6 bases, there was a span of 20 bases. Germline-derived CDR1 and CDR2 are MDHEN and SYDVKM. The chain's CDR3 is CASSPTTGGGGEQYF. CDR3 nucleotides: TGTGCCAGCAGTCCCACCACAGGGGGGGGAGGCGAGCAGTACTTC. Full variable domain (outside the CDR3, taken from reference TRBV28 and TRBJ2-7): DVKVTQSSRYLVKRTGEKVFLECVQDMDHENMFWYRQDPGLGLRLIYFSYDVKMKEKGDIPEGYSVSREKKERFSLILESASTNQTSMYLCASSPTTGGGGEQYFGPGTRLTVT.

This clonotype was seen at least ten times. The chain combines TRBV5-1 with TRBJ2-5, with D uncertain. Germline V CDR1 and CDR2: SGHRS, YFSETQ. The CDR3 contains 15 residues. V was trimmed by 4 bases and J by 4 bases, leaving 17 bases between them. CDR3 nucleotides: TGCGCCAGCAGCGAAGGATTTGTATTAAGAGAGACCCAGTACTTC. Translation: CASSEGFVLRETQYF.

This clonotype was counted many times. The CDR3 DNA reads as TGTGCCAGCAGAGACAGGGCGGTTCAGAACACTGAAGCTTTCTTT. Protein: CASRDRAVQNTEAFF. The V call is TRBV28, the J call TRBJ1-1; 7 bases align to TRBD1. The CDR3 runs 15 residues. Germline loops: CDR1 MDHEN, CDR2 SYDVKM. V trimming: 6 bases; J trimming: 1 base; junction bases outside the gene matches: 8. The complete variable domain, with remaining parts taken from reference TRBV28 and TRBJ1-1, reads DVKVTQSSRYLVKRTGEKVFLECVQDMDHENMFWYRQDPGLGLRLIYFSYDVKMKEKGDIPEGYSVSREKKERFSLILESASTNQTSMYLCASRDRAVQNTEAFFGQGTRLTVV.

This clonotype has at least ten counts. This rearrangement joins TRBV7-3 to TRBJ2-1; 10 bases align to TRBD2. Germline V gene data show CDR1 as SGHTA and CDR2 as FQGTGA. With V trimmed by 5 bases and J by 0 bases, 7 bases remained unmatched. There are 17 residues in the CDR3. The CDR3 loop is CASSPSGRALSYNEQFF. CDR3 sequence (DNA): TGTGCCAGCAGCCCCAGCGGGAGGGCCCTCTCCTACAATGAGCAGTTCTTC.

This clonotype was counted at least ten times. The chain employs TRBV7-3 and TRBJ2-3, with 8 bases aligning to TRBD1. Germline V gene sequence: CDR1 SGHTA, CDR2 FQGTGA. After removal of 8 bases from V and 1 base from J, the junction contained 2 bases not matched to a gene. The CDR3 is 13 amino acids. This CDR3 reads CASGGQGTDTQYF. The CDR3 DNA is TGTGCCAGCGGGGGACAGGGCACAGATACGCAGTATTTT. Looking up the rest from reference TRBV7-3 and TRBJ2-3 gives the full variable domain: GAGVSQTPSNKVTEKGKYVELRCDPISGHTALYWYRQSLGQGPEFLIYFQGTGAADDSGLPNDRFFAVRPEGSVSTLKIQRTERGDSAVYLCASGGQGTDTQYFGPGTRLTVL.

This clonotype was counted at least ten times. An end of the junction differs from the germline gene, which may be a read error. The V call is TRBV11-2, the J call TRBJ2-1, with D unclear. The CDR3 spans 16 residues. CDR1 is SGHAT and CDR2 is FQNNGV in the germline V gene. DNA of the CDR3: TGTTCCAGCAGCTTAGGTGGCTACCACTCCTACAATGAGCAGTTCTTC. This encodes CSSSLGGYHSYNEQFF.

Remarks on this clonotype: A clone one base away is much larger, so this may be a read error. V gene TRBV12-3 or TRBV12-4 combines with J gene TRBJ2-7; the D gene is possibly TRBD1 (5 bases). Trimming left V 2 bases short and J 2 bases short, with 10 bases between. This CDR3 has 14 residues. The CDR3 region is CASSLRGPTYEQYF. Written as DNA, the CDR3 is TGTGCCAGCAGTTTAAGGGGTCCAACCTACGAGCAGTACTTC.

The V and J genes are TRBV7-2 and TRBJ2-1, with TRBD2 matching over 8 bases. V was pared by 2 bases and J by 4 bases, with 7 bases of the junction left unmatched. This CDR3 is 16 amino acids long. Germline V gives CDR1 SGHTA, CDR2 FQGNSA. The CDR3 nucleotides are TGTGCCAGCAGCTTAATGCGGGGGGTGGTTTACAATGAGCAGTTCTTC. It codes for CASSLMRGVVYNEQFF.

The V gene is TRBV6-5, the J gene TRBJ2-2, with D possibly TRBD1 on 6 matching bases. V lost 2 bases to trimming and J lost 4 bases, with 8 bases between them. CDR3 length equals 14 residues. Germline values: CDR1 MNHEY, CDR2 SVGAGI. CDR3 coding DNA: TGTGCCAGCAGTTACCAGGGGATCACCGGGGAGCTGTTTTTT. It is translated as CASSYQGITGELFF.

This clonotype was seen many times. The gene calls are TRBV7-8 and TRBJ2-7; 7 bases align to TRBD2. The J segment lost 2 bases and the V segment lost 5 bases, leaving 6 bases of the junction unmatched. Germline V gene sequence: CDR1 SGHVS, CDR2 FQNEAQ. CDR3 length: 14 residues. This chain's CDR3 is CASSPLGGAYEQYF. In DNA form, the CDR3 reads TGTGCCAGCAGCCCCTTGGGGGGGGCCTACGAGCAGTACTTC.

This clonotype was seen many times. The chain combines TRBV20-1 with TRBJ1-2; 9 bases match TRBD1. V lost 4 bases and J lost 6; bases outside the gene matches: 3. The CDR3 is made up of 12 amino acids. Germline V gene sequence: CDR1 DFQATT, CDR2 SNEGSKA (reference sequence). CDR3 region: CSATGQGNGYTF. In nucleotides, the CDR3 is TGCAGTGCTACGGGACAGGGAAATGGCTACACCTTC.

This clonotype occurred many times. CDR3 sequence (DNA): TGTGCCAGCAGCCCCGGGAACGAGCAGTACTTC. This sequence encodes CASSPGNEQYF. The J gene is TRBJ2-7, the V gene TRBV7-9; the D gene is possibly TRBD2 (5 bases). Germline CDR1 is SEHNR and CDR2 is FQNEAQ (reference sequence). Trimming shortened V by 5 bases and J by 5 bases, and 7 bases separated the two germline ends. This CDR3 spans 11 amino acids. The full variable domain, in which reference TRBV7-9 and TRBJ2-7 provide the parts outside the CDR3, is DTGVSQNPRHKITKRGQNVTFRCDPISEHNRLYWYRQTLGQGPEFLTYFQNEAQLEKSRLLSDRFSAERPKGSFSTLEIQRTEQGDSAMYLCASSPGNEQYFGPGTRLTVT.

This clonotype was seen repeatedly, ten times or more. The chain links TRBV3-1 to TRBJ2-2; 12 bases fit TRBD2. This CDR3 region has 17 residues. From germline, CDR1 is LGHDT and CDR2 YNNKEL (reference sequence). Trimming took 0 bases from V and 7 from J; bases not matched to a gene: 6. In DNA form, the CDR3 reads TGTGCCAGCAGCCAAGATCGACTAGCGGGGGTATTCGGGGAGCTGTTTTTT. Translation: CASSQDRLAGVFGELFF.

This clonotype was seen a handful of times. This chain connects TRBV5-1 to TRBJ2-7, with 7 bases that match TRBD2. The CDR3 extends over 15 amino acids. J gave up 6 bases and V 3 bases, and 12 bases lay outside the gene matches. CDR1 is SGHRS and CDR2 is YFSETQ in the germline V gene. In DNA form, the CDR3 reads TGCGCCAGCAGCTGGACTAGTACGGGAGGCGTCGAGCAGTACTTC. It specifies CASSWTSTGGVEQYF.

In its sample, this clonotype was seen a few times. The gene calls are TRBV18 and TRBJ2-1; D is perhaps TRBD1 (5 bases). The CDR3 has 16 amino acids. V lost 2 bases to trimming and J lost 2 bases, with 13 bases between them. Germline CDR1 and CDR2: KGHSH and LQKENI. DNA of the CDR3: TGTGCCAGCTCACCAAGAGTACAGGCCGCCTACAATGAGCAGTTCTTC. Translating gives CASSPRVQAAYNEQFF.

This clonotype showed up many times. This chain connects TRBV7-3 to TRBJ1-1; unclear D gene. There are 17 residues in the CDR3. Germline V gene sequence: CDR1 SGHTA, CDR2 FQGTGA. V was clipped by 0 bases and J by 1 base, with 15 bases between them. CDR3 region: CASSLTGGWGGNTEAFF. CDR3 sequence (DNA): TGTGCCAGCAGCTTAACCGGCGGGTGGGGTGGGAACACTGAAGCTTTCTTT.

This clonotype was counted at least ten times. CDR3 sequence (DNA): TGCAGCGTTGGCAAGTCGAACACCGGGGAGCTGTTTTTT. Amino acids: CSVGKSNTGELFF. The V call is TRBV29-1, the J call TRBJ2-2, with D unresolved. CDR3 length: 13 residues. The germline gives CDR1 SQVTM, CDR2 ANQGSEA. Trimming removed 4 bases from V and 0 bases from J, with 6 bases in between.

This clonotype was counted many times. Written as DNA, the CDR3 is TGTGCCAGCATTGACAGATTTCCTTACGAGCAGTACTTC. Its translation is CASIDRFPYEQYF. The rearrangement links TRBV28 to TRBJ2-7; a possible D gene is TRBD1 (5 bases). Germline CDR1 and CDR2: MDHEN and SYDVKM. The CDR3 runs 13 residues. V dropped 7 bases and J dropped 4 bases, with 14 bases sitting between them.

This clonotype came up many times. The genes are TRBV15 and TRBJ2-5; D ambiguous. This CDR3 is built from 16 residues. V was clipped by 0 bases and J by 3 bases, with 14 bases between them. Per the germline V gene, CDR1 is LNHNV and CDR2 is YYDKDF (reference sequence). The CDR3 DNA reads as TGTGCCACCAGCAGAGATGGAAGAATGAGGAAAGAGACCCAGTACTTC. This codes for CATSRDGRMRKETQYF.

Worth noting for this clonotype: A much larger clonotype is one base distant, so this may be a read error. The chain is built from TRBV29-1 and TRBJ2-1; 12 positions match TRBD2. The CDR3 totals 14 residues. Germline CDR1 and CDR2: SQVTM and ANQGSEA. The CDR3 region has the DNA TGCAGCGCTTTGACTAGCGGGAGTTACAATAAGCAGTTCTTC. Protein sequence: CSALTSGSYNKQFF.

At least ten counts were recorded for this clonotype. The J gene is TRBJ2-2, the V gene TRBV29-1; D unclear. This CDR3 is built from 13 residues. CDR1 SQVTM and CDR2 ANQGSEA come from the germline V gene. V lost 7 bases, J lost 4 bases, and 13 bases lay in between. The CDR3 region has the DNA TGCAGCGCACAAGGACGGTTCACCGGGGAGCTGTTTTTT. Amino acid sequence: CSAQGRFTGELFF.

The sample holds a few counts of this clonotype. V gene TRBV20-1 combines with J gene TRBJ2-4; 9 bases align to TRBD1. The CDR3 has 17 amino acids. Unmatched junction bases numbered 17, after V lost 3 bases and J lost 8 bases. Germline CDR1 and CDR2: DFQATT and SNEGSKA (reference sequence). As DNA, the CDR3 is TGCAGTGCTAGTAGGACCGGGACAGGGCTAAACGCGGACATTCAGTACTTC. Translated, it gives CSASRTGTGLNADIQYF.

This clonotype was counted many times. This chain joins TRBV5-1 and TRBJ2-1, with TRBD2 matching over 7 bases. The germline gives CDR1 SGHRS, CDR2 YFSETQ. With 1 base clipped from V and 6 bases from J, the junction kept 7 bases outside the gene matches. The length of the CDR3 is 15 residues. For the CDR3, the DNA is TGCGCCAGCAGCTTGTGGGACTATGGGTTCAATGAGCAGTTCTTC. Encoded protein: CASSLWDYGFNEQFF.

In its sample, this clonotype was seen many times. The junction does not match germline at one end; this may be a read error. V gene TRBV5-1 combines with J gene TRBJ2-5; possibly TRBD1 for D (6 bases). Looked up from germline, CDR1 is SGHRS and CDR2 is YFSETQ. The CDR3 contains 13 residues. The CDR3 DNA reads as TGTGCCAGCAGCTCCAGGGGCCAAGAGACCCAGTACTTC. Translated, it gives CASSSRGQETQYF.

This clonotype was seen only a few times. The J gene is TRBJ2-5, the V gene TRBV20-1; 9 bases agree with TRBD2. The trim removed 5 bases at V and 4 bases at J, leaving 8 bases unmatched. The germline gives CDR1 DFQATT, CDR2 SNEGSKA (reference sequence). The CDR3 length is 14 residues. The CDR3, as DNA: TGCAGTGCTGAGACTAGCGGAGGGGGAGAGACCCAGTACTTC. As protein: CSAETSGGGETQYF.